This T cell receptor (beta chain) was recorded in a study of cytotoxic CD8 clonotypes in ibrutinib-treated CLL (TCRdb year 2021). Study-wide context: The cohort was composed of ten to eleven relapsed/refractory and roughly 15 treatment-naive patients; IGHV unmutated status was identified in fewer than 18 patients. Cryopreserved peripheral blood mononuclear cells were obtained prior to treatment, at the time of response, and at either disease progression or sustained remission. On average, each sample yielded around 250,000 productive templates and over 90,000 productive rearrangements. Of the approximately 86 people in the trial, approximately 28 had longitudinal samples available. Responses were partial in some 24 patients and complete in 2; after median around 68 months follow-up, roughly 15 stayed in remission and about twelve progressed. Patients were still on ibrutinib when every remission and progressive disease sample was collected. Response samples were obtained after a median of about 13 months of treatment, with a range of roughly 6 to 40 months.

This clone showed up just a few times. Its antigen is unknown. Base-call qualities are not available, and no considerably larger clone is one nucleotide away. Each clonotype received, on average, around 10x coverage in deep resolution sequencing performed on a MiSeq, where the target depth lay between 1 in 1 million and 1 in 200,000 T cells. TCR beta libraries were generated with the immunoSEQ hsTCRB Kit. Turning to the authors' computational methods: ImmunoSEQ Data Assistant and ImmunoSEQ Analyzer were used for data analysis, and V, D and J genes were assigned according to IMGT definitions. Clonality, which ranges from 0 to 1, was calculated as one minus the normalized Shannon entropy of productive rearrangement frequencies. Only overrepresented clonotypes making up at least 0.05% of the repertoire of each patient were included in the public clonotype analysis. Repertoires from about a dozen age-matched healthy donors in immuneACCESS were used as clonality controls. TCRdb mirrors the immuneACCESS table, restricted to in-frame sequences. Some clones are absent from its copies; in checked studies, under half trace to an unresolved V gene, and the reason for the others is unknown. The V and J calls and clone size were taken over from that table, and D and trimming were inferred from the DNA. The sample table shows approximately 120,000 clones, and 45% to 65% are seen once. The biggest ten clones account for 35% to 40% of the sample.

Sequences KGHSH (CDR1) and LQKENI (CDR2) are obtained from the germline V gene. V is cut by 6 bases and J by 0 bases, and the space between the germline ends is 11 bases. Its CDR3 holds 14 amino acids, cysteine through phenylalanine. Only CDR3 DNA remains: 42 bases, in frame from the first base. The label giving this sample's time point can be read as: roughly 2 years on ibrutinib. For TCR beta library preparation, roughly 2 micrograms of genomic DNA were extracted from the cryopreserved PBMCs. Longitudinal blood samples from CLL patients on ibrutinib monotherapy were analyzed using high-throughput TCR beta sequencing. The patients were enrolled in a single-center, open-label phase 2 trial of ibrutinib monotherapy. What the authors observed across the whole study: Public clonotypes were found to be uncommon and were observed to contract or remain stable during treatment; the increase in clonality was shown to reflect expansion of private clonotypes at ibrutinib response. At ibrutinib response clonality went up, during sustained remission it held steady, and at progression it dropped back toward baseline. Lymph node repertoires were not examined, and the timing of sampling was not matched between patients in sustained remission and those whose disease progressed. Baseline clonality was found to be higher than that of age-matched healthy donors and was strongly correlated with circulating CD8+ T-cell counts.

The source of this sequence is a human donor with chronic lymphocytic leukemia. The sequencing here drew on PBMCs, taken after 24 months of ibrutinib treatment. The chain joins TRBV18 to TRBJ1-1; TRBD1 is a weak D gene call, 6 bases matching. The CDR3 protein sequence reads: CASSPTGMNTEAFF. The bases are TGTGCCAGCTCGCCGACAGGCATGAACACTGAAGCTTTCTTT.